This TCR beta chain appears in the sequencing data of a study of blood T cell repertoires in COVID-19. In the study overall: Some COVID-19 samples were acute and others convalescent; all came from the United States, Italy and Spain. T cells, B-cell-depleted T cells, or PBMCs supplied cDNA or gDNA.

Recruited during active infection, patients (from Seattle) were subsequently followed longitudinally. This clone has just one count. Under the authors' procedure: How many nucleated cells were present was estimated from reference gene primer amplification. Sequenced by immunoSEQ multiplex PCR; TCRdb stores in-frame clones only, minus some. The V and J calls and the clone size are those of that table, but D and trimming were determined from the DNA. Of about 200,000 clones listed, about 85% are singletons. The CDR3 runs 14 residues. The ends lost 5 bases at V and 7 bases at J; junction bases unmatched: 8. The germline V gene encodes CDR1 KGHSH and CDR2 LQKENI.

This chain links TRBV18 with TRBJ2-1; 7 nucleotides match TRBD2. Input material: peripheral blood. This TCR derives from a person aged 65 to 85 with COVID-19, enrolled during active disease. The CDR3 loop is CASSALARENEQFF. The CDR3 coding sequence is TGTGCCAGCTCAGCACTAGCGAGGGAGAATGAGCAGTTCTTC.